One and the same sample provided the 18 T cell receptor beta chains below, sequenced in a study of response to subunit inactivated influenza vaccine. TCRdb analysed the RT-PCR reads with MiXCR anew, one entry per CDR3 protein. The sample lists around 180,000 distinct CDR3 sequences, 7.5% to 10% occurring once. The sequences come from non-naive T cells sorted from PBMCs, collected on the day of vaccination. These receptors were collected from a man aged 45-60 years who received an inactivated influenza vaccine.

This clonotype was picked up a small number of times. The CDR3 bases are TGTGCCAGCAGCGTCGGGACTTCAAACTACGAGCAGTACTTC. Its protein product is CASSVGTSNYEQYF. The rearrangement links TRBV9 to TRBJ2-7; weak D call: TRBD2 (6 bases). The CDR3 totals 14 residues. V shed 2 bases and J shed 3 bases, with 12 bases lying between them. Germline V CDR1 and CDR2: SGDLS, YYNGEE.

The J gene is TRBJ2-3, the V gene TRBV11-2; weak D call: TRBD2 (5 bases). The CDR3 runs to 17 residues. Trimming removed 3 bases from V and 0 bases from J, with 16 bases in between. Germline CDR1 SGHAT, CDR2 FQNNGV. The CDR3 region has the DNA TGTGCCAGCAGCTTGGGAGTTGGTAGCGAAAGCACAGATACGCAGTATTTT. The encoded protein is CASSLGVGSESTDTQYF.

CDR3 region: CASSESSGFGYTF. The CDR3 nucleotides read TGTGCCAGCAGTGAATCGTCCGGTTTTGGCTACACCTTC. The chain uses TRBV6-1 and TRBJ1-2; no firm D call. This CDR3 comprises 13 residues. The germline V gene has CDR1 MNHNS and CDR2 SASEGT. V was shortened by 2 bases and J by 7 bases, with 11 bases between the two germline ends.

This clonotype was counted ten times or more. The chain recombines TRBV4-1 with TRBJ2-7, with D possibly being TRBD2 (6 bases). Trimming cost V 3 bases and J 5 bases, with 17 bases left between them. Germline assignment: CDR1 MGHRA and CDR2 YSYEKL. The CDR3 runs to 15 residues. Here the CDR3 DNA reads TGCGCCAGCAGCCAGTTCGGGAGAGGGGTCCACGAGCAGTACTTC. Protein product: CASSQFGRGVHEQYF.

The chain couples TRBV4-3 to TRBJ2-5; 8 bases line up with TRBD2. This CDR3 contains 14 residues. CDR1 LGHNA and CDR2 YSLEER come from the germline V gene. V lost 5 bases, J lost 3 bases, and 5 bases stayed unmatched. CDR3 sequence reads: CASSAIAGKETQYF. The CDR3 DNA follows: TGCGCCAGCAGCGCCATAGCGGGAAAAGAGACCCAGTACTTC.

The genes are TRBV6-2 or TRBV6-3 and TRBJ1-1, with D possibly being TRBD1 (6 bases). The CDR3 loop spans 12 amino acids. Per germline, CDR1 MNHEY and CDR2 SVGEGT. The V end lost 9 bases, the J end lost 10 bases, and 18 bases lay between the germline ends. The CDR3 spells CASSPGQRGAFF. DNA of the CDR3: TGTGCCAGTTCGCCAGGACAGCGCGGAGCTTTCTTT.

The rearrangement joins TRBV30 to TRBJ2-6; 7 bases agree with TRBD1. From germline, CDR1 is GTSNPN and CDR2 SVGIG (reference sequence). With V trimmed by 0 bases and J by 1 base, 6 bases remained unmatched. This CDR3 contains 17 residues. The CDR3 DNA is TGTGCCTGGAGTGTCCTGGGACAGATTTCTGGGGCCAACGTCCTGACTTTC. Residues: CAWSVLGQISGANVLTF.

The gene calls are TRBV6-1 and TRBJ2-7, with 11 bases matching TRBD2. CDR3 length equals 16 residues. V shed 6 bases, J shed 6 bases, and the junction held 13 bases outside the gene matches. From germline, CDR1 is MNHNS and CDR2 SASEGT. The CDR3 DNA is TGTGCCAGCAGGACGGTGGGGCTAGCGGGAGGTTCCGAGCAGTACTTC. Its translation: CASRTVGLAGGSEQYF.

The V and J genes are TRBV12-2 and TRBJ2-2; TRBD2, the table's D call, lacks a check against the DNA. TRBV12-2 constitutes a pseudogene. The CDR3 spans 18 residues. The CDR3 reads CASRTTPGSTGRTGELFF. The CDR3 DNA follows: TGTGCAAGTCGCACCACCCCAGGGAGTACAGGGAGAACCGGGGAGCTGTTTTTT.

The chain uses TRBV7-9 and TRBJ2-2; 10 bases line up with TRBD2. The germline gives CDR1 SEHNR, CDR2 FQNEAQ (reference sequence). The V gene end was trimmed by 5 bases and the J gene end by 6 bases; junction bases not matched to a gene: 9. The CDR3 consists of 16 residues. The CDR3 coding sequence is TGTGCCAGCAGCCCCACCCCGCTAGCGGGAGCCGGGGAGCTGTTTTTT. It is translated as CASSPTPLAGAGELFF.

V is TRBV5-1 and J is TRBJ2-5; D assignment may be TRBD1 or TRBD2 (5 bases each). Germline CDR1 SGHRS, CDR2 YFSETQ. There are 16 residues in the CDR3. V was clipped by 1 base and J by 4 bases, with 17 bases between them. CDR3 nucleotide sequence: TGCGCCAGCAGCTTGAACGTTGAGGGTGGGACAGAGACCCAGTACTTC. Its protein product is CASSLNVEGGTETQYF.

The chain is built from TRBV27 and TRBJ2-1, with TRBD1 identical over 11 bases. V shed 6 bases and J 6 bases; nucleotides not matched to a gene: 4. CDR3 length: 14 amino acids. Germline V CDR1 and CDR2: MNHEY, SMNVEV (reference sequence). CDR3 bases: TGTGCCAGCAGCGGGGACAGGGGGGGCAATGAGCAGTTCTTC. Its protein product is CASSGDRGGNEQFF.

This clonotype was seen repeatedly, ten times or more. J is TRBJ2-7 and V is TRBV5-1; 7 bases agree with TRBD1. Germline V lookup: CDR1 SGHRS, CDR2 YFSETQ. The CDR3 runs 14 residues. The V gene end was trimmed by 2 bases and the J gene end by 3 bases; junction bases not matched to a gene: 5. The CDR3 spells CASSFGTDYYEQYF. CDR3 DNA sequence: TGCGCCAGCAGCTTCGGGACAGATTACTACGAGCAGTACTTC. Filled out from reference TRBV5-1 and TRBJ2-7, the complete variable domain reads KAGVTQTPRYLIKTRGQQVTLSCSPISGHRSVSWYQQTPGQGLQFLFEYFSETQRNKGNFPGRFSGRQFSNSRSEMNVSTLELGDSALYLCASSFGTDYYEQYFGPGTRLTVT.

This clonotype has a handful of counts. The J gene is TRBJ1-3, the V gene TRBV19, with D maybe TRBD1 (6 bases). V shed 5 bases and J shed 2 bases, with 13 bases lying between them. CDR3 size: 15 residues. Germline lookup yields CDR1 LNHDA and CDR2 SQIVND (reference sequence). In DNA form, the CDR3 reads TGTGCCAGTAGTCCACGGACAGATCCTGGAAACACCATATATTTT. Translated: CASSPRTDPGNTIYF.

V gene TRBV7-8 combines with J gene TRBJ2-7; 9 bases align to TRBD1. The CDR3 has 14 amino acids. CDR1 is SGHVS, CDR2 FQNEAQ, per germline. V lost 5 bases and J lost 4; bases outside the gene matches: 6. The CDR3 is CASSPDRGRYEQYF. The CDR3 nucleotides read TGTGCCAGCAGCCCTGACAGGGGGAGGTACGAGCAGTACTTC.

The chain employs TRBV6-5 and TRBJ2-1, with 8 positions matching TRBD2. This CDR3 has 19 residues. CDR1 and CDR2 from the germline V gene are MNHEY and SVGAGI. V was pared by 0 bases and J by 4 bases, with 14 bases of the junction left unmatched. DNA of the CDR3: TGTGCCAGCAGTTACTCGGCCTTGACGGGAGGGCCCCTTTACAATGAGCAGTTCTTC. It encodes CASSYSALTGGPLYNEQFF.

This clonotype was detected only a few times. The chain links TRBV2 to TRBJ2-4, with D uncertain. From germline, CDR1 is SNHLY and CDR2 FYNNEI. With 3 bases removed from V and 0 bases from J, the gap between germline ends came to 12 bases. The CDR3 runs 16 residues. CDR3 coding DNA: TGTGCCAGCAGTGAGCGGATCGGGTTAGCCAAAAACATTCAGTACTTC. It translates to CASSERIGLAKNIQYF.

This clonotype was picked up many times. V gene TRBV12-3 or TRBV12-4 combines with J gene TRBJ1-2; D remains ambiguous. V was cut by 3 bases and J by 0 bases, with 2 bases left in between. CDR3 length: 12 amino acids. CDR3 DNA sequence: TGTGCCAGCAGTTTCTCTAACTATGGCTACACCTTC. This encodes CASSFSNYGYTF.